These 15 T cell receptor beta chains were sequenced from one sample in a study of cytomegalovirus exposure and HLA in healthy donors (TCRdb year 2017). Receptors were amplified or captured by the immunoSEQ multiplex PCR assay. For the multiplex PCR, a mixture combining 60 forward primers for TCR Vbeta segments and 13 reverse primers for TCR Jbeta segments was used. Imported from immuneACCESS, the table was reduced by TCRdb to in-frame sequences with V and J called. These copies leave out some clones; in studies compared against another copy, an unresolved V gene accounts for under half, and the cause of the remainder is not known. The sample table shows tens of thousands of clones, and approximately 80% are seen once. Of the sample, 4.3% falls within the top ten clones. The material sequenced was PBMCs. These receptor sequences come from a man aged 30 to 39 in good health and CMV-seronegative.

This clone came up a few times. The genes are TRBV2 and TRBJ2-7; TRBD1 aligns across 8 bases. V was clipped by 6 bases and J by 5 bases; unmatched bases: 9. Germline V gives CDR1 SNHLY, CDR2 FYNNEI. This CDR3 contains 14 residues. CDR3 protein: CASSRTGNRDEQYF. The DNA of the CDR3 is TGTGCCAGCAGCAGGACAGGGAATCGGGACGAGCAGTACTTC.

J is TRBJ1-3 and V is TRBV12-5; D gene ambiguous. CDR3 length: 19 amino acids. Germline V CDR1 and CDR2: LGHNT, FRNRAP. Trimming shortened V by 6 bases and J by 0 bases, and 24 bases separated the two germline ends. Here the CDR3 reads CASGRGSGPVESSGNTIYF. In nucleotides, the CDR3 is TGTGCTAGTGGCCGGGGTTCGGGTCCTGTGGAGAGCTCTGGAAACACCATATATTTT.

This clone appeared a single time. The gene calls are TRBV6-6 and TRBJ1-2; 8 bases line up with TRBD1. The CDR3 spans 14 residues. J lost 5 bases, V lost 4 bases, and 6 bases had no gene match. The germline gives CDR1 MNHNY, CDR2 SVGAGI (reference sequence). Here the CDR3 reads CASSLDRGGYGYTF. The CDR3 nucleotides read TGTGCCAGCAGTTTAGACAGGGGAGGGTATGGCTACACCTTC.

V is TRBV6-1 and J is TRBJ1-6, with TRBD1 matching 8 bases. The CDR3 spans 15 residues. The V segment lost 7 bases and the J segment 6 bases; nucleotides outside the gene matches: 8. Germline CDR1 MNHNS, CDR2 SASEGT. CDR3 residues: CASTGMDRANSPLHF. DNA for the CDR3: TGTGCCAGCACTGGGATGGACAGGGCTAATTCACCCCTCCACTTT.

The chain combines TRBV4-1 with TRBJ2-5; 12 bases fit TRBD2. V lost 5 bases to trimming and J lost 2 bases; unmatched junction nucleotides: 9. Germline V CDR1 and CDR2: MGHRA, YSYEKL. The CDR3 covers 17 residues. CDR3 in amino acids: CASSWGLAGGGQETQYF. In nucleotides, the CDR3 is TGCGCCAGCAGCTGGGGGCTAGCGGGAGGGGGGCAAGAGACCCAGTACTTC.

This CDR3 reads CASSPGGEKLFF. CDR3 nucleotide sequence: TGTGCCAGCAGCCCCGGCGGGGAAAAACTGTTTTTT. The rearrangement uses TRBV6-5 and TRBJ1-4; no clear D gene. CDR3 length: 12 amino acids. Germline V gene data show CDR1 as MNHEY and CDR2 as SVGAGI. V was clipped by 6 bases and J by 8 bases, with 10 bases between them.

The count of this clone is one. The CDR3 DNA is TGTGCCAGCAGCTTCAGCGCGGGCGCTGGTAATTCACCCCTCCACTTT. Encoded protein: CASSFSAGAGNSPLHF. J is TRBJ1-6 and V is TRBV9; unclear D gene. V lost 4 bases and J 6 bases, leaving 17 bases between the germline ends. Looked up from germline, CDR1 is SGDLS and CDR2 is YYNGEE. The CDR3 contains 16 residues.

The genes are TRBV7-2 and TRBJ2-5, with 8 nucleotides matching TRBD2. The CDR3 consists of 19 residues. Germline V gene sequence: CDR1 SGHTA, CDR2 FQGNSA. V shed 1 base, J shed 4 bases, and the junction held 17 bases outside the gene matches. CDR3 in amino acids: CASSLGWSGGGRRGETQYF. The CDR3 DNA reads TGTGCCAGCAGCTTAGGGTGGTCGGGGGGGGGACGAAGGGGAGAGACCCAGTACTTC.

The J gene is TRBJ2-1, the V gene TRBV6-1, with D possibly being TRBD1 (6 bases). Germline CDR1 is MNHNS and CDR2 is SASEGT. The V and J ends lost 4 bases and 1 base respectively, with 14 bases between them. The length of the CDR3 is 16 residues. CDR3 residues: CASSATGSLSYNEQFF. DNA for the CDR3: TGTGCCAGCAGTGCTACAGGGTCTTTATCCTACAATGAGCAGTTCTTC.

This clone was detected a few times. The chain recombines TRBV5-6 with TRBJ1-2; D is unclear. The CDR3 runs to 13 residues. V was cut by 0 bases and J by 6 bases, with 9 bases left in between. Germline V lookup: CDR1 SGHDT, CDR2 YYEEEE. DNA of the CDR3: TGTGCCAGCAGCTTGGGGAGTCTTAATGGCTACACCTTC. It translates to CASSLGSLNGYTF.

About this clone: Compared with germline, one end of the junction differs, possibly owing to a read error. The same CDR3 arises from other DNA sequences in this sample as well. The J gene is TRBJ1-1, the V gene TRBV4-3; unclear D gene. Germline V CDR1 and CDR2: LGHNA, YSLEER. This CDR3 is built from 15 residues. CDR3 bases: TGCGCCAGCAGCCAAGTGAACGCGGGAGGCACTGAGGCTTTCTTT. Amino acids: CASSQVNAGGTEAFF.

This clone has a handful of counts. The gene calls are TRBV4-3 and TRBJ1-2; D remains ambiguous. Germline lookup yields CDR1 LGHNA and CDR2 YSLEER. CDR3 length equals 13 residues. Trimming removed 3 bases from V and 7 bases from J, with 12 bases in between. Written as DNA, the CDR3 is TGCGCCAGCAGCCAGTACGCGTCTGGTGGCTACACCTTC. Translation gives CASSQYASGGYTF.

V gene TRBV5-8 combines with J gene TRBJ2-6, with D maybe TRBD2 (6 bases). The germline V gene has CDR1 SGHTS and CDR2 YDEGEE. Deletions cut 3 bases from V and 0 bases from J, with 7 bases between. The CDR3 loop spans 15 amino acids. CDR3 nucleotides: TGTGCCAGCAGCTGGAGGGTCTCTGGGGCCAACGTCCTGACTTTC. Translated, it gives CASSWRVSGANVLTF.

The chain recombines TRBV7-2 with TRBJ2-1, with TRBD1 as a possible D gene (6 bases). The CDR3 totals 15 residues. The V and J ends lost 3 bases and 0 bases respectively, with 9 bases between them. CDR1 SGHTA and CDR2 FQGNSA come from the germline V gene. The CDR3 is CASSFARGSYNEQFF. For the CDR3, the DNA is TGTGCCAGCAGCTTCGCCAGGGGCTCCTACAATGAGCAGTTCTTC.

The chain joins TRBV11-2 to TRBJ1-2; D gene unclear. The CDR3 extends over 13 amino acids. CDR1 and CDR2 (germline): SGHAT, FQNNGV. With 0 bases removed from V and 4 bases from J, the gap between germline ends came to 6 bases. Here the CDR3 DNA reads TGTGCCAGCAGCTTAGACCCAGGCTATGGCTACACCTTC. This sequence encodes CASSLDPGYGYTF.